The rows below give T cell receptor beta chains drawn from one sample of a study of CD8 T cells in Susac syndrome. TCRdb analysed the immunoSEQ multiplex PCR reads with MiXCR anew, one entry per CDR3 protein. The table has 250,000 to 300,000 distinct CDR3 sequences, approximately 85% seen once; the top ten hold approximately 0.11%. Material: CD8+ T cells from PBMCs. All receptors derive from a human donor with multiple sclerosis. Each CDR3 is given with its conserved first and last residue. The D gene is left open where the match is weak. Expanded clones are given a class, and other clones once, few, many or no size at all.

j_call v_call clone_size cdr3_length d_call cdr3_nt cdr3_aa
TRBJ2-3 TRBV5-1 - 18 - TGCGCCAGCAGCTTTTGGGGGGGCTTCTCGGAGGGCACAGATACGCAGTATTTT CASSFWGGFSEGTDTQYF
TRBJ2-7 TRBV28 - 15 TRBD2 TGTGCCAGCAGTGATGGACTAGCGGGGACCTACGAGCAGTACTTC CASSDGLAGTYEQYF
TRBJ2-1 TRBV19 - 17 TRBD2 TGTGCCAGTATCCCGGGACTAGCGGTCTCCTCCTACAATGAGCAGTTCTTC CASIPGLAVSSYNEQFF
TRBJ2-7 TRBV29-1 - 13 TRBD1 TGCAGCGTTGATAAGCCAGGGGGCTACGAGCAGTACTTC CSVDKPGGYEQYF
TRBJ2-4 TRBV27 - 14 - TGTGCCAGCAGACCCGGGGGGCGGGAAAACATTCAGTACTTC CASRPGGRENIQYF
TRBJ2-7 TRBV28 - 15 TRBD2 TGTGCCAGCAGTTTACCGAGCGGGAGGGCCAAGGAGCAGTACTTC CASSLPSGRAKEQYF
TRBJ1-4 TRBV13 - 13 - TGTGCCAGCAGCCGGGGGTCTAATGAAAAACTGTTTTTT CASSRGSNEKLFF
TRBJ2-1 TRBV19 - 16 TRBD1 TGTGCCAGTAGTCTCGGGACAGGTGGAATATACAATGAGCAGTTCTTC CASSLGTGGIYNEQFF
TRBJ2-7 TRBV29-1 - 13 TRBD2 TGCAGCGTTGGGGGAGGGCGATCCTACGAGCAGTACTTC CSVGGGRSYEQYF
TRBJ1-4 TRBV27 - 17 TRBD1 TGTGCCAGCAGTTTCACAGGAGGGACAGGCCGTAATGAAAAACTGTTTTTT CASSFTGGTGRNEKLFF
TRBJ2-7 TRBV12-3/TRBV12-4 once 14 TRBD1 TGTGCCAGCAGTTTTGCAGGGGGCTCCTACGAGCAGTACTTC CASSFAGGSYEQYF
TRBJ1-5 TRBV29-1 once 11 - TGCAGCGTTGGCGGGTCGGAGCCCCAGCATTTT CSVGGSEPQHF
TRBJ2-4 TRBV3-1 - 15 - TGTGCCAGCAGTCCCGGACCGACCCTCAAAAACATTCAGTACTTC CASSPGPTLKNIQYF
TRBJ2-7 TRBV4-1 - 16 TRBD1 TGCGCCAGCAGCCCAGACGGGACAGGGTCAGCATACGAGCAGTACTTC CASSPDGTGSAYEQYF
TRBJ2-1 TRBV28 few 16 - TGTGCCAGCAGTCCGCCTTCGCCGAGCTCCTACAATGAGCAGTTCTTC CASSPPSPSSYNEQFF
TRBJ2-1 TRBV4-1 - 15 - TGCGCCAGCAGCCTCCGAACGGCAGCGTACAATGAGCAGTTCTTC CASSLRTAAYNEQFF
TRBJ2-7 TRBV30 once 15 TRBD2 TGTGCCTGGAGCGGGAGGGAGGGGGAATCCTACGAGCAGTACTTC CAWSGREGESYEQYF
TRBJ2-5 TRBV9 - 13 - TGTGCCAGCAGCGTAGGGGTCGGGGAGACCCAGTACTTC CASSVGVGETQYF
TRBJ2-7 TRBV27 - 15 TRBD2 TGTGCCAGCAGTTCCACGGTAGCGGGAGTGCACGAGCAGTACTTC CASSSTVAGVHEQYF
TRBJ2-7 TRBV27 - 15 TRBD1 TGTGCCAGCAGTTCTGCGACAGGGATAAGATACGAGCAGTACTTC CASSSATGIRYEQYF
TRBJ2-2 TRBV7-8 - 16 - TGTGCCAGCAGCTTAGTAAGGGTAGTGAACACCGGGGAGCTGTTTTTT CASSLVRVVNTGELFF
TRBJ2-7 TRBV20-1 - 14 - TGCAGTGCTAGAGATGCCTTTTCGGAGTACGAGCAGTACTTC CSARDAFSEYEQYF
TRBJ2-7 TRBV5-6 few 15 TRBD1 TGTGCCAGCAGCTTGGCCGGGCAGGGGGCCTACGAGCAGTACTTC CASSLAGQGAYEQYF
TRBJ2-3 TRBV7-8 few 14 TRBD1 TGTGCCAGCAGCCCGGGACAGGGGGCGTATACGCAGTATTTT CASSPGQGAYTQYF